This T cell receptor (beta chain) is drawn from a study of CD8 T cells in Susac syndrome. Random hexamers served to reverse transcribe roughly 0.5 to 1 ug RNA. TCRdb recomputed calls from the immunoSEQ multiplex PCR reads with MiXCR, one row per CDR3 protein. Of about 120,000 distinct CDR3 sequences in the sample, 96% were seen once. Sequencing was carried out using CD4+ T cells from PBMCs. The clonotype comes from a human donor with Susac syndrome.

CDR3 sequence reads: CSVIRNTYEQYF. The DNA for the CDR3 is TGCAGCGTTATCAGGAATACCTACGAGCAGTACTTC. The chain links TRBV29-1 to TRBJ2-7; no firm D call. Germline V gene sequence: CDR1 SQVTM, CDR2 ANQGSEA. There are 12 residues in the CDR3. V was pared by 5 bases and J by 2 bases, with 10 bases between.